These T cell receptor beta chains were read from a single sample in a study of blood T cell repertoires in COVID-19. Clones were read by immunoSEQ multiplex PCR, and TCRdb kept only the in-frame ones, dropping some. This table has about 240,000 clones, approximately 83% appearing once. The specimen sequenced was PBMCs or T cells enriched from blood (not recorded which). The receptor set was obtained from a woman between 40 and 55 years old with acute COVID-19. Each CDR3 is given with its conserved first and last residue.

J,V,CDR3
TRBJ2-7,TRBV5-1,CASRGSGNYEQYF
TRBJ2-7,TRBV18,CASSPGGDSSYEQYF
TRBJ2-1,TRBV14,CASSLGLAGVGEQFF
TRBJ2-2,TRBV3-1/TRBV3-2,CASSPGGHPGELFF
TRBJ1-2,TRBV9,CASSASGQDIGYTF
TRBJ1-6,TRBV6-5,CAGSYVGGSGPLHF
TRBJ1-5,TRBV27,CASSQAMPQHF
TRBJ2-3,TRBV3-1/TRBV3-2,CASSQERGTSTDTQYF
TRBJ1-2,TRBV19,CASRVDYGYTF
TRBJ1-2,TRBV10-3,CAISDGGERNYGYTF
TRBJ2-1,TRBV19,CASNSGRAAHNEQFF
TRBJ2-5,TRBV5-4,CASSLSTSGSPETQYF
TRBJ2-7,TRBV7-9,CASGGPGTSGSKYEQYF
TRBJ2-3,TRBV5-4,CASSPTSGRSTDTQYF
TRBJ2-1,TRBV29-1,CSVVSSGDYNEQFF
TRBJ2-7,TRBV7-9,CASSLTGDPYEQYF
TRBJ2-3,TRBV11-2,CASSYNLAGDGTDTQYF
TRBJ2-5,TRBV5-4,CASNSPGTQSLETQYF
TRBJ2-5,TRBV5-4,CASSHSGRAYGETQYF
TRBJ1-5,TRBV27,CASSERTGQISNQPQHF
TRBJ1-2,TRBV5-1,CASSFGQGLKGYTF
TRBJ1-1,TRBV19,CASSLSGNGNTEAFF
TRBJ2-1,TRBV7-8,CASSLVRAGNEQFF
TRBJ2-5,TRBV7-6,CASSLARTGTYQETQYF
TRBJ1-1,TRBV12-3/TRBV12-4,CASSLRGNTEAFF
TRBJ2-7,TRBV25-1,CASSEFGGDFDHEQYF
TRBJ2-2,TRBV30,CAWSFGRGTGELFF
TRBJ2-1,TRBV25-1,CASNHPGTGGGNNEQFF
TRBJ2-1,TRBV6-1,CASSEATSGRVRGRDEQFF
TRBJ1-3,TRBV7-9,CASSTMIVPLPGNTIYF
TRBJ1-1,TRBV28,CASSLSKLTGFSEAFF
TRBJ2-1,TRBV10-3,CAISESGGSGRVYNEQFF
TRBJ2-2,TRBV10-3,CAINAGQNTGELFF
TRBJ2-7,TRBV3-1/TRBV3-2,CASSQPGGAGDLYEQYF
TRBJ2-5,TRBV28,CASSPGTGGPRTQYF
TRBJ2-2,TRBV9,CASTQGVTGELFF
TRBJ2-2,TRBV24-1,CATSSVLGTSGSINTGELFF
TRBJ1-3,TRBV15,CATSRGDRGAGNTIYF
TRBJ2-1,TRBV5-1,CASRIGQTTQGEQFF
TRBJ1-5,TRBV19,CASSTQTGEGNQPQHF
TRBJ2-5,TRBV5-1,CASSPELAGGEETQYF